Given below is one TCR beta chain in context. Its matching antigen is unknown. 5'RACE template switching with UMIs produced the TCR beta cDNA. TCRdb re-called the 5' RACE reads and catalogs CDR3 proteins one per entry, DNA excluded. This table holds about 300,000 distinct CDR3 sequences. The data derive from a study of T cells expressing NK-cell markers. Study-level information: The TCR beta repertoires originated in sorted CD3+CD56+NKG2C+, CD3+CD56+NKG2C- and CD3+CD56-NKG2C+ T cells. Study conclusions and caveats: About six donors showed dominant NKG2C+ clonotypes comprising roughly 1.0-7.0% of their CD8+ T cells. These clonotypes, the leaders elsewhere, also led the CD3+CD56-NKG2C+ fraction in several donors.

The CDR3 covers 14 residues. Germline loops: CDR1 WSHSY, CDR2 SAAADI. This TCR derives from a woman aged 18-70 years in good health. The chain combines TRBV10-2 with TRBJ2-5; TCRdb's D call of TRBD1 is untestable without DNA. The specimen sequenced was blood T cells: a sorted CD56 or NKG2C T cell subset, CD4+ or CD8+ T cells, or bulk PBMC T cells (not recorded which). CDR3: CASRPGTAKETQYF.